This paragraph reports one TCR beta chain. The data stem from a study of blood T cell repertoires in COVID-19. V shed 4 bases, J shed 6 bases, and the junction held 7 bases outside the gene matches. CDR1 SGHTA and CDR2 FQGTGA come from the germline V gene. This CDR3 comprises 15 residues. In the authors' methods: The assay estimated nucleated cells by amplifying reference gene primers. The data were produced by immunoSEQ multiplex PCR, yet TCRdb's version contains in-frame clones alone and is incomplete. That table is the source of V, J and clone size, and D and trimming were worked out from the DNA. Of about 76,000 clones in the sample, approximately 80% were seen once.

The sample taken for sequencing was peripheral blood. The J gene is TRBJ2-1, the V gene TRBV7-3, with TRBD1 matching over 9 bases. The TCR comes from a human donor in a cohort sampled during active COVID-19. CDR3 in DNA: TGTGCCAGCAGCTCCCGGGACAGGGTCGCCAATGAGCAGTTCTTC. Its protein product is CASSSRDRVANEQFF. The full variable domain, rest sourced from reference TRBV7-3 and TRBJ2-1, is GAGVSQTPSNKVTEKGKYVELRCDPISGHTALYWYRQSLGQGPEFLIYFQGTGAADDSGLPNDRFFAVRPEGSVSTLKIQRTERGDSAVYLCASSSRDRVANEQFFGPGTRLTVL.